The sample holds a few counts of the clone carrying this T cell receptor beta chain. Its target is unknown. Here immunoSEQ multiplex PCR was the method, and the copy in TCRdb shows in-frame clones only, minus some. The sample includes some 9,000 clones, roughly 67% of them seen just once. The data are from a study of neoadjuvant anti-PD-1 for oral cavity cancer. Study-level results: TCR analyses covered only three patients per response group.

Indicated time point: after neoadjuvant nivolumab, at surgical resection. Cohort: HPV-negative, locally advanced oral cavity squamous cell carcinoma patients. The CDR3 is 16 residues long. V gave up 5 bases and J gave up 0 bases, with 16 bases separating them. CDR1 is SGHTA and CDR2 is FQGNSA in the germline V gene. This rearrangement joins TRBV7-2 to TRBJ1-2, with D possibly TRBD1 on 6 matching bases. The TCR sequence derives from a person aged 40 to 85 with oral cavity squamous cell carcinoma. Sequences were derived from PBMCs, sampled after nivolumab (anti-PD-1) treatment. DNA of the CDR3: TGTGCCAGCAGCCATAACAGGGATACCGCTAACTATGGCTACACCTTC. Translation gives CASSHNRDTANYGYTF.